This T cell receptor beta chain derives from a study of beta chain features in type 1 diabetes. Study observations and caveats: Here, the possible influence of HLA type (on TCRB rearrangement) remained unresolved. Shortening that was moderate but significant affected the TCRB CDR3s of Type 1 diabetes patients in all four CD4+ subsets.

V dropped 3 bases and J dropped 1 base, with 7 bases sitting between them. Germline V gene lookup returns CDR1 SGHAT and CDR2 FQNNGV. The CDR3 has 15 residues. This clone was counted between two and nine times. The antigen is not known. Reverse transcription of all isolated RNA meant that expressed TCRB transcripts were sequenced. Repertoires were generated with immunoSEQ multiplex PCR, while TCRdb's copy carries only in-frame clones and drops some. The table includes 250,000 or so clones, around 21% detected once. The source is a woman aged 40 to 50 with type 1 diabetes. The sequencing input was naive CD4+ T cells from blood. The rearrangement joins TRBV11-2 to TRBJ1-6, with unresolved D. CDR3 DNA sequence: TGTGCCAGCAGCTTTGAGGGATCCTATAATTCACCCCTCCACTTT. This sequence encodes CASSFEGSYNSPLHF.